The 15 T cell receptor beta chains reported below all come from one sample, sequenced in a study of lung T cells in sarcoidosis with Löfgren's syndrome. TCRdb reanalysed the reads using MiXCR and keeps one entry per CDR3 protein. Among 58,000 or so distinct CDR3 sequences, less than 25% were seen once, and the ten largest hold about 2%. Sequencing was done on a sample of CD4+ T cells from PBMCs. The receptors derive from a human donor with sarcoidosis (Löfgren's syndrome or another form), or a control subject (not recorded which).

This clonotype was counted between two and nine times. The chain uses TRBV3-1 and TRBJ1-5, with D perhaps matching TRBD1 (5 bases). Germline V gives CDR1 LGHDT, CDR2 YNNKEL (reference sequence). V shed 2 bases and J shed 5 bases, with 13 bases lying between them. The CDR3 extends over 15 amino acids. CDR3 loop: CASSQRQGKDQPQHF. The CDR3 bases are TGTGCCAGCAGCCAACGCCAGGGAAAGGATCAGCCCCAGCATTTT.

This clonotype was seen only a few times. This chain links TRBV20-1 with TRBJ2-3; a weak D match, TRBD1 (5 bases). The V and J ends lost 4 bases and 0 bases respectively, with 17 bases between them. The CDR3 loop spans 16 amino acids. Germline V gives CDR1 DFQATT, CDR2 SNEGSKA (reference sequence). This CDR3 is CSAIAGYDSSTDTQYF. CDR3 nucleotide sequence: TGCAGTGCTATCGCCGGGTACGACAGCAGCACAGATACGCAGTATTTT.

This clonotype was seen at least ten times. This chain joins TRBV6-1 and TRBJ2-7; 10 bases are a match to TRBD2. CDR3 length: 19 amino acids. The J segment lost 1 base and the V segment lost 4 bases, leaving 16 bases of the junction unmatched. Germline V gene lookup returns CDR1 MNHNS and CDR2 SASEGT. The CDR3 nucleotides are TGTGCCAGCAGTGCCCCCCCAACCCAACCTAGCGGGAGTTCCTACGAGCAGTACTTC. It translates to CASSAPPTQPSGSSYEQYF.

This clonotype was recorded many times. The chain links TRBV27 to TRBJ1-1; weak D call: TRBD1 (5 bases). Per the germline V gene, CDR1 is MNHEY and CDR2 is SMNVEV (reference sequence). The V gene lost 2 bases and the J gene lost 13 bases, with 17 bases spanning the gap. This CDR3 has 13 residues. CDR3 nucleotide sequence: TGTGCCAGCAGTTTAAACGTGGGGCAGGGTGTTTTCTTT. Translation gives CASSLNVGQGVFF.

For this clonotype: At one of its ends the junction is not consistent with the germline gene, which may arise from a read error. The chain uses TRBV28 and TRBJ1-2; D gene ambiguous. Germline CDR1 and CDR2: MDHEN and SYDVKM. The CDR3 covers 13 residues. The CDR3 reads CASFTQSFYDYTF. The CDR3 coding sequence is TGTGCCAGCTTTACACAGAGCTTCTATGACTACACCTTC.

The chain joins TRBV7-9 to TRBJ2-4; D ambiguous. Germline loops: CDR1 SEHNR, CDR2 FQNEAQ (reference sequence). The V end was cut by 0 bases, the J end by 9 bases, with 18 bases between. The CDR3 loop spans 16 amino acids. The CDR3 DNA follows: TGTGCCAGCAGCTTAGCGCTTTCTGAGAGGCGATTCATTCAGTACTTC. Translated: CASSLALSERRFIQYF.

By its share, this clonotype is medium-sized. CDR3 sequence: CASSPRLQALEQGEQFF. The CDR3 bases are TGTGCCAGCAGCCCTCGCTTACAGGCACTGGAGCAGGGGGAGCAGTTCTTC. The rearrangement joins TRBV27 to TRBJ2-1, with a weak D call TRBD1 (6 bases). From germline, CDR1 is MNHEY and CDR2 SMNVEV (reference sequence). With 6 bases removed from V and 10 bases from J, the gap between germline ends came to 28 bases. This CDR3 is built from 17 residues.

There are many counts of this clonotype. This chain joins TRBV4-1 and TRBJ2-5; 7 nucleotides align to TRBD1. This CDR3 comprises 14 residues. Trimming cost V 3 bases and J 4 bases; bases outside gene matches: 5. Germline V gives CDR1 MGHRA, CDR2 YSYEKL. The CDR3: CASSQKQGRETQYF. CDR3 DNA: TGCGCCAGCAGCCAGAAACAGGGGAGAGAGACCCAGTACTTC.

This clonotype has at least ten counts. The gene calls are TRBV7-3 and TRBJ2-3; D call uncertain. Germline values: CDR1 SGHTA, CDR2 FQGTGA. V shed 4 bases and J shed 3 bases, with 5 bases lying between them. CDR3 length: 12 amino acids. CDR3 DNA sequence: TGTGCCAGCAGCTCCAATACAGATACGCAGTATTTT. It codes for CASSSNTDTQYF.

CDR3 sequence reads: CASSQDLGRGQTQYF. DNA of the CDR3: TGTGCCAGCAGCCAAGATCTGGGCAGGGGGCAGACCCAGTACTTC. The genes are TRBV3-1 and TRBJ2-5; 8 positions match TRBD1. CDR1 is LGHDT and CDR2 is YNNKEL in the germline V gene (reference sequence). V shed 0 bases, J shed 6 bases, and the junction held 6 bases outside the gene matches. The CDR3 is 15 amino acids.

The chain links TRBV12-3 or TRBV12-4 to TRBJ2-7; D possibly matches TRBD1 or TRBD2 (5 bases each). V was clipped by 7 bases and J by 0 bases, with 25 bases between them. The CDR3 length is 18 residues. The CDR3 region is CASTLDELGRLSSYEQYV. CDR3 DNA sequence: TGTGCCAGCACCCTGGACGAACTGGGACGACTTAGCTCCTACGAGCAGTACGTC.

Comment on this clonotype: One end of the junction fails to match germline, which may point to a read error. The V gene is TRBV7-2, the J gene TRBJ2-3; D assignment may be TRBD1 or TRBD2 (5 bases each). Germline V gene lookup returns CDR1 SGHTA and CDR2 FQGNSA. The CDR3 has 15 residues. The CDR3 here is CASSSDGASTGTQYF. In DNA, the CDR3 is TGTGCCAGCAGCTCGGACGGCGCTAGCACAGGTACGCAGTATTTT.

This clonotype was seen at least ten times. J is TRBJ2-3 and V is TRBV7-2; D unclear. The CDR3 spans 13 residues. Germline values: CDR1 SGHTA, CDR2 FQGNSA. The V gene lost 4 bases and the J gene lost 5 bases, with 10 bases spanning the gap. The CDR3 here is CASSSSWVDTQYF. DNA for the CDR3: TGTGCCAGCAGCTCCTCGTGGGTAGATACGCAGTATTTT. Drawing the rest from reference TRBV7-2 and TRBJ2-3, the complete variable domain is GAGVSQSPSNKVTEKGKDVELRCDPISGHTALYWYRQSLGQGLEFLIYFQGNSAPDKSGLPSDRFSAERTGGSVSTLTIQRTQQEDSAVYLCASSSSWVDTQYFGPGTRLTVL.

This sequence joins TRBV12-3 or TRBV12-4 and TRBJ2-3; D possibly corresponds to TRBD2 (6 bases). Trimming removed 3 bases from V and 4 bases from J, with 8 bases in between. There are 13 residues in the CDR3. The CDR3 loop reads CASSFWGADTQYF. The CDR3 nucleotides read TGTGCCAGCAGTTTTTGGGGGGCAGATACGCAGTATTTT.

On this clonotype itself: It may be a read error: a sequence one base away is much more abundant. CDR3 DNA: TGTGCCATCAGGAGCGGCGTGAACACTGAAGCTTTCTTT. It is translated as CAIRSGVNTEAFF. The chain employs TRBV10-3 and TRBJ1-1; D uncertain. The V gene's germline CDR1 is ENHRY and CDR2 SYGVKD. The length of the CDR3 is 13 residues. V lost 6 bases to trimming and J lost 0 bases, with 8 bases between them.